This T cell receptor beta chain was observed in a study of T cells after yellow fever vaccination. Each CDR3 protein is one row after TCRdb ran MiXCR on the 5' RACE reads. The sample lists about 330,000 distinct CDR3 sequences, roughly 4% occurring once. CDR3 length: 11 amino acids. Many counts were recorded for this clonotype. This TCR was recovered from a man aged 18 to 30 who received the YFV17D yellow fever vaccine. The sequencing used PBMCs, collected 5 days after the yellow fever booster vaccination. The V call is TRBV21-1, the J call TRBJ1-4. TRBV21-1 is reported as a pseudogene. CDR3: CASSKNEKLFF. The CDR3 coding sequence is TGTGCCAGCAGCAAAAATGAAAAACTGTTTTTT.